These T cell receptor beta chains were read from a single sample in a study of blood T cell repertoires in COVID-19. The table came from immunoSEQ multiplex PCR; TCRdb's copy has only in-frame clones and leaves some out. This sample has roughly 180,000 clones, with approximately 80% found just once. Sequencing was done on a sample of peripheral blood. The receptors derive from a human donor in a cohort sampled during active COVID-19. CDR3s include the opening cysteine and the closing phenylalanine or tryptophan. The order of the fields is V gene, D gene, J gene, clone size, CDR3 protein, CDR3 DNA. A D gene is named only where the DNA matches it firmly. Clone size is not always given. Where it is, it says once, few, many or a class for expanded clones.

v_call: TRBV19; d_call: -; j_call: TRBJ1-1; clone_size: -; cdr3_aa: CASQKGPGNTEAFF; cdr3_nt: TGTGCCTCCCAAAAGGGCCCAGGGAATACTGAAGCTTTCTTT
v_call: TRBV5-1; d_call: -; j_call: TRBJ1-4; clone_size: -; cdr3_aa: CASSLTLISTNEKLFF; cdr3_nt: TGCGCCAGCAGCCTGACACTGATCTCAACTAATGAAAAACTGTTTTTT
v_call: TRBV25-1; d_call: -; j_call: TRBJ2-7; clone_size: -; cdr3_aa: CASSPTTQTYEQYF; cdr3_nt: TGTGCCAGCAGTCCAACGACACAAACCTACGAGCAGTACTTC
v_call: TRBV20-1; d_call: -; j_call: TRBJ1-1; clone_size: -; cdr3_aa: CSARGNTEAFF; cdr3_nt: TGCAGTGCCCGGGGGAACACTGAAGCTTTCTTT
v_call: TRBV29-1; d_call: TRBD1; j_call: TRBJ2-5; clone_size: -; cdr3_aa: CSVSVNRGETQYF; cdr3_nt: TGCAGCGTTTCAGTCAACAGGGGAGAGACCCAGTACTTC
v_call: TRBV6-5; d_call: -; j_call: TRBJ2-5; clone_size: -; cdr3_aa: CASGLGETQYF; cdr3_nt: TGTGCCAGCGGGCTTGGGGAGACCCAGTACTTC
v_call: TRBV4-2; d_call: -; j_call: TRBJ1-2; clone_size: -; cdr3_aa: CASSSAGADYGYTF; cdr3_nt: TGTGCCAGCAGTTCGGCGGGGGCAGATTATGGCTACACCTTC
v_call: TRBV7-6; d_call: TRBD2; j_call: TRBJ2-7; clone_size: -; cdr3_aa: CASSETSGLPYEQYF; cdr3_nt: TGTGCCAGCAGCGAGACTAGCGGACTTCCCTACGAGCAGTACTTC
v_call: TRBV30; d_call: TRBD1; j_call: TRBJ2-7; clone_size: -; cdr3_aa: CAWSGDRGYEQYF; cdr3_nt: TGTGCCTGGAGTGGGGACAGGGGGTACGAGCAGTACTTC
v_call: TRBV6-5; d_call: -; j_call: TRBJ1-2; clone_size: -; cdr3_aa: CASSSSGGEGNYGYTF; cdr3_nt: TGTGCCAGCAGTTCCTCGGGGGGAGAAGGCAACTATGGCTACACCTTC
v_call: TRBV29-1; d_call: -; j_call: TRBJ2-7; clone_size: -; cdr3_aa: CSVEAKAGGAYEQYF; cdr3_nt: TGCAGCGTTGAAGCGAAGGCAGGCGGGGCCTACGAGCAGTACTTC
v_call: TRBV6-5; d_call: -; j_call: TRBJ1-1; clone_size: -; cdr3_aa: CATATGTGTEAFF; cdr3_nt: TGTGCCACAGCTACAGGTACAGGAACTGAAGCTTTCTTT
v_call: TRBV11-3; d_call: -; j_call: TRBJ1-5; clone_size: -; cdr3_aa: CASSLVRSNQPQHF; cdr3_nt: TGTGCCAGCAGCTTAGTGAGGAGCAATCAGCCCCAGCATTTT
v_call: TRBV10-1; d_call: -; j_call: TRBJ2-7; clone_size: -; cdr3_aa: CASKPGSYEQYF; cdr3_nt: TGCGCCTCCAAACCGGGGTCCTACGAGCAGTACTTC
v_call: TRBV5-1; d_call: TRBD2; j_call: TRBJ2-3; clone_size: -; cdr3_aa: CASSYSGGHSTDTQYF; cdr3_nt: TGCGCCAGCAGCTACAGCGGGGGCCATAGCACAGATACGCAGTATTTT
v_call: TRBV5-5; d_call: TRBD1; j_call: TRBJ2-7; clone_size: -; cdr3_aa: CASSLGQGADEQYF; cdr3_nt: TGTGCCAGCAGCTTGGGCCAGGGGGCCGACGAGCAGTACTTC
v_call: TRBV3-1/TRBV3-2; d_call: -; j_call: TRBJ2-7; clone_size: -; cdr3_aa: CASSQPSGVYGGEQYF; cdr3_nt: TGTGCCAGCAGCCAACCTTCGGGGGTTTACGGAGGCGAGCAGTACTTC
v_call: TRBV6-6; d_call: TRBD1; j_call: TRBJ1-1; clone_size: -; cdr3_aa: CASSLRQGSMNTEAFF; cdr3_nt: TGTGCCAGCAGTTTAAGACAGGGAAGCATGAACACTGAAGCTTTCTTT
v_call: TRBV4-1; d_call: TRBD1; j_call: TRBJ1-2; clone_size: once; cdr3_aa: CASSQGTPGQTRGTDYGYTF; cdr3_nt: TGCGCCAGCAGCCAAGGAACGCCGGGACAGACAAGAGGAACTGACTATGGCTACACCTTC
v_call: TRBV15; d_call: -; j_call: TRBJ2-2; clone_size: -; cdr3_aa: CATSRDTYGNGVFF; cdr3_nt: TGTGCCACCAGCAGAGATACGTATGGGAACGGGGTGTTTTTT
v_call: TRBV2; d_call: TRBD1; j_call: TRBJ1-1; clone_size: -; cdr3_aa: CASNGDRVGEAFF; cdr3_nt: TGTGCCAGCAACGGGGACAGGGTAGGTGAAGCTTTCTTT
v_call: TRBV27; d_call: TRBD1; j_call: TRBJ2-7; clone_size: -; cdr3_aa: CASSPGQGNYEQYF; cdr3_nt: TGTGCCAGCAGTCCGGGACAGGGTAACTACGAGCAGTACTTC
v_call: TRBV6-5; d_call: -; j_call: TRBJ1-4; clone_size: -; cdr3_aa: CASSIGPNRPEKLFF; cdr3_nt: TGTGCCAGCAGTATTGGGCCCAATCGTCCCGAAAAACTGTTTTTT
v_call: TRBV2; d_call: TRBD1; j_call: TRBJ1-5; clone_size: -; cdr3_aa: CASRRGQDNQPQHF; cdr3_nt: TGTGCCAGCAGAAGAGGACAGGACAATCAGCCCCAGCATTTT
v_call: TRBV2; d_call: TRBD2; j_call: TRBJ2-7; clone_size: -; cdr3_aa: CASSEIAGGLGEQYF; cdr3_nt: TGTGCCAGCAGTGAAATAGCGGGGGGGCTTGGCGAGCAGTACTTC
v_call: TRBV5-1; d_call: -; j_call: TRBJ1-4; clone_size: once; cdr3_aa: CASSLDGGIEKLFF; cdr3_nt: TGCGCCAGCAGCTTGGACGGCGGCATTGAAAAACTGTTTTTT
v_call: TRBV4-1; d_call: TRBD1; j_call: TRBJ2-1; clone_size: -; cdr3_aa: CASSQRTGENEQFF; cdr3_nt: TGCGCCAGCAGCCAACGGACAGGGGAAAATGAGCAGTTCTTC
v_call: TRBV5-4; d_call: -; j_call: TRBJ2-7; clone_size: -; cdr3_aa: CASSLVGGLVYEQYF; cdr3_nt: TGTGCCAGCAGCTTGGTTGGTGGACTGGTCTACGAGCAGTACTTC
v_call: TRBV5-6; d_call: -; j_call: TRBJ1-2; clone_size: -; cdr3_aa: CAIETGHPNYGYTF; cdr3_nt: TGTGCCATCGAGACGGGACACCCTAACTATGGCTACACCTTC
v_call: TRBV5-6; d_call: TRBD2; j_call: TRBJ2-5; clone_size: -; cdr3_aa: CASSYGTSVETQYF; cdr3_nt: TGTGCCAGCAGTTACGGGACTAGCGTTGAGACCCAGTACTTC
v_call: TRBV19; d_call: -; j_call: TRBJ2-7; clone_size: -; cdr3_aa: CASSNRTFGSLRF; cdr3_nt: TGTGCCAGTAGTAACCGGACATTCGGCTCGTTGAGGTTC
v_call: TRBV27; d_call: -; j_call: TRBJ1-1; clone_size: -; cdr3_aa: CARVGGGAEAFF; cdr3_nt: TGTGCCAGGGTCGGGGGGGGCGCTGAAGCTTTCTTT
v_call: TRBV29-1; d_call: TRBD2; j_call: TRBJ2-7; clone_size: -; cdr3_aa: CSVGTSGGYEQYF; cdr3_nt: TGCAGCGTCGGGACTAGCGGGGGGTACGAGCAGTACTTC